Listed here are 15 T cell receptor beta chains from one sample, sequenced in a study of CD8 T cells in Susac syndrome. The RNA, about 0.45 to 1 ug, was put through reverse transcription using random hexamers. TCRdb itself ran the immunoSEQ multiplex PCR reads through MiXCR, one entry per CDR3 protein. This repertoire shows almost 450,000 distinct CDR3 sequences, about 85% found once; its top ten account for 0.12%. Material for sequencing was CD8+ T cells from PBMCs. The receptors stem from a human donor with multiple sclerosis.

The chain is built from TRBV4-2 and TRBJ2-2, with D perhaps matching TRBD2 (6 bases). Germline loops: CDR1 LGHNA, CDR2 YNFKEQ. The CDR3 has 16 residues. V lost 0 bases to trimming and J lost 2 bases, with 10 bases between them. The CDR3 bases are TGTGCCAGCAGCCAAGAACTAGCTTCAAACACCGGGGAGCTGTTTTTT. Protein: CASSQELASNTGELFF.

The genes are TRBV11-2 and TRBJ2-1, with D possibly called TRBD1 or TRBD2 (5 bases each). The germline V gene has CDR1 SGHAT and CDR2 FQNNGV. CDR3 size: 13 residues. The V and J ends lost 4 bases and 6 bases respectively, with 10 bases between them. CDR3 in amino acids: CASSWDQGNEQFF. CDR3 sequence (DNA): TGTGCCAGCAGCTGGGACCAGGGCAATGAGCAGTTCTTC.

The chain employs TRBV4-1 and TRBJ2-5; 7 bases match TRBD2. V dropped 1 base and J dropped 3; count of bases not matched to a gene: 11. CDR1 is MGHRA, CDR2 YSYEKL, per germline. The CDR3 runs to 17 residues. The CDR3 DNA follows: TGCGCCAGCAGCCAAGGGGCATCTGGGGGGGGAGAAGAGACCCAGTACTTC. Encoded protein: CASSQGASGGGEETQYF.

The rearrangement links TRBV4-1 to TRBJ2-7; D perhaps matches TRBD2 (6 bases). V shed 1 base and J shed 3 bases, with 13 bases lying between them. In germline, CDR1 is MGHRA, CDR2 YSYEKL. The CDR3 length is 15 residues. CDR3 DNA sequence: TGCGCCAGCAGCCAAGTATCGGGAGCTGGCTACGAGCAGTACTTC. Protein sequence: CASSQVSGAGYEQYF.

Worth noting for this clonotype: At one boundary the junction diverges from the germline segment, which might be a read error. The CDR3 bases are TGTGCCGGCAGTGCCGGGACACTTTATGGCTACACCTTC. Its protein product is CAGSAGTLYGYTF. The gene calls are TRBV25-1 and TRBJ1-2; D perhaps matches TRBD1 (6 bases). Per the germline V gene, CDR1 is MGHDK and CDR2 is SYGVNS. The CDR3 extends over 13 amino acids.

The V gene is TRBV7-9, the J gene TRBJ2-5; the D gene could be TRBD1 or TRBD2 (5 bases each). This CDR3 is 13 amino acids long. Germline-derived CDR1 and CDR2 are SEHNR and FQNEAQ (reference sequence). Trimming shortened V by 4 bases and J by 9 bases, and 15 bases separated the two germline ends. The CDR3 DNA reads TGTGCCAGCAGCTGGGGGACGGACCCGGCCCAGTACTTC. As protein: CASSWGTDPAQYF.

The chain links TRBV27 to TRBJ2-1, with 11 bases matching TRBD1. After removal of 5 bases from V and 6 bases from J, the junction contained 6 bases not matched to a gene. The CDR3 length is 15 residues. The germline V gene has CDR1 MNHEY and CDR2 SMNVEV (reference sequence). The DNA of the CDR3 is TGTGCCAGCAGTCCGGTGGGGACAGGGGGCAATGAGCAGTTCTTC. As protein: CASSPVGTGGNEQFF.

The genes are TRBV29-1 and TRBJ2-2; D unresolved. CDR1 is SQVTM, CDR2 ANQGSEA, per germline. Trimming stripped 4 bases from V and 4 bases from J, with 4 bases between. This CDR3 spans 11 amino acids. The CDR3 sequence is CSVVSTGELFF. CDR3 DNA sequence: TGCAGCGTTGTGAGCACCGGGGAGCTGTTTTTT.

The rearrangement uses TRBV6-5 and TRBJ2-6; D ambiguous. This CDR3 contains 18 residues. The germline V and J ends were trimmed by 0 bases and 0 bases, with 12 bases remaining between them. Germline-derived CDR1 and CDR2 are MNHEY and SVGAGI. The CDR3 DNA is TGTGCCAGCAGTTACTCGATCTTTGCAGACTCTGGGGCCAACGTCCTGACTTTC. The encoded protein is CASSYSIFADSGANVLTF.

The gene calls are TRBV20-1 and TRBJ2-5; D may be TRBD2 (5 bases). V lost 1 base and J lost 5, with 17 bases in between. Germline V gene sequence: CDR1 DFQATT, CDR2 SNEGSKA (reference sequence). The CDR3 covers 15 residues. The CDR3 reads CSARGTASTGETQYF. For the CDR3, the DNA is TGCAGTGCTAGAGGGACGGCTAGCACGGGGGAGACCCAGTACTTC.

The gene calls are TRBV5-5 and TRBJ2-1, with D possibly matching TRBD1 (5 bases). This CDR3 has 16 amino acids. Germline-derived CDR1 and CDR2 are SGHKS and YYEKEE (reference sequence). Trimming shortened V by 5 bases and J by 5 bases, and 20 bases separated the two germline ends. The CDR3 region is CASSRTTALLNNEQFF. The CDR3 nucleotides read TGTGCCAGCAGTCGGACGACAGCCCTCCTCAACAATGAGCAGTTCTTC.

The CDR3 loop reads CASSLTNFHEQYF. The CDR3 DNA sequence: TGTGCCAGCAGCTTGACGAACTTCCACGAGCAGTACTTC. The rearrangement uses TRBV13 and TRBJ2-7, with D unclear. The CDR3 covers 13 residues. From germline, CDR1 is PRHDT and CDR2 FYEKMQ (reference sequence). The V end was cut by 3 bases, the J end by 5 bases, with 11 bases between.

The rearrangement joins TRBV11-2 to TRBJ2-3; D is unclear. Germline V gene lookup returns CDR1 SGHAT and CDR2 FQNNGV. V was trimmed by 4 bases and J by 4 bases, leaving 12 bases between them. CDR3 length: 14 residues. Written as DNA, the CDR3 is TGTGCCAGCAGCTCTCAGGACCGGCCAGATACGCAGTATTTT. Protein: CASSSQDRPDTQYF. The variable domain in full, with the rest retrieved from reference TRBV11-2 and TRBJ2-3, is EAGVAQSPRYKIIEKRQSVAFWCNPISGHATLYWYQQILGQGPKLLIQFQNNGVVDDSQLPKDRFSAERLKGVDSTLKIQPAKLEDSAVYLCASSSQDRPDTQYFGPGTRLTVL.

The CDR3 nucleotides read TGTGCCAGCAGATCCACGGGACCAGCTAATGAAAAACTGTTTTTT. Translating it yields CASRSTGPANEKLFF. The chain carries TRBV2 and TRBJ1-4, with D perhaps matching TRBD1 (5 bases). V lost 6 bases and J lost 3, with 14 bases in between. Looked up from germline, CDR1 is SNHLY and CDR2 is FYNNEI. This CDR3 region has 15 residues.

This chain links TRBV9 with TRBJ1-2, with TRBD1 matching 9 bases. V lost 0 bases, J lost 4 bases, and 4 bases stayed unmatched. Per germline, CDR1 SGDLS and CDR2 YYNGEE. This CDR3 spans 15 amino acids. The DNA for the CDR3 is TGTGCCAGCAGCGTAGGAGGACAGGGGACCTATGGCTACACCTTC. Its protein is CASSVGGQGTYGYTF.